These 4 T cell receptor beta chains were all obtained from the same sample, sequenced in a study of human T cells and chemical hapten exposure. Noted time point: patch test 2, 6 weeks after DPC sensitization. Treatment specified: therapeutic diphenylcyclopropenone sensitization with weekly scalp DPC. TCRdb recomputed calls from the RACE reads with MiXCR, one row per CDR3 protein. The sample has some 96,000 distinct CDR3 sequences; 9.3% are singletons. Sample: whole blood, taken in connection with sensitization to the hapten diphenylcyclopropenone (DPC). The receptors originated from a woman between 40 and 50 years old with alopecia areata. Some clones in this sample may be carry-over from other donors' samples.

The gene calls are TRBV5-4 and TRBJ2-7, with D perhaps TRBD1 (5 bases). The CDR3 covers 14 residues. Germline lookup yields CDR1 SGHNT and CDR2 YYREEE (reference sequence). V was shortened by 1 base and J by 10 bases, with 18 bases between the two germline ends. CDR3 nucleotides: TGTGCCAGCAGCTTGTGGGGCAGCAAGGGGCTCCAGTACTTC. Protein: CASSLWGSKGLQYF.

In its sample, this clonotype was seen a few times. The chain couples TRBV5-1 to TRBJ1-6, with TRBD1 as a possible D gene (5 bases). The CDR3 is made up of 16 amino acids. CDR1 and CDR2 from the germline V gene are SGHRS and YFSETQ. Deletions cut 0 bases from V and 7 bases from J, with 14 bases between. CDR3 protein: CASSLALGTENSPLHF. CDR3 in DNA: TGCGCCAGCAGCTTGGCCCTCGGGACGGAGAATTCACCCCTCCACTTT.

This clonotype was found a few times. The rearrangement uses TRBV2 and TRBJ1-2; unclear D gene. Trimming shortened V by 6 bases and J by 8 bases, and 10 bases separated the two germline ends. Germline V gene data show CDR1 as SNHLY and CDR2 as FYNNEI. The CDR3 covers 11 residues. Here the CDR3 reads CASSEVWGYTF. CDR3 sequence (DNA): TGTGCCAGCAGCGAGGTCTGGGGCTACACCTTC.

This clonotype was counted many times. This sequence joins TRBV30 and TRBJ1-1; D is undetermined. Looked up from germline, CDR1 is GTSNPN and CDR2 is SVGIG (reference sequence). The CDR3 has 12 residues. V was clipped by 0 bases and J by 3 bases, with 5 bases between them. Written as DNA, the CDR3 is TGTGCCTGGAGTGTTTGGGACACTGAAGCTTTCTTT. Protein: CAWSVWDTEAFF.